Shown below are 22 T cell receptor beta chains from a single sample sequenced in a study of shared clonotypes between healthy human individuals. Sequencing used immunoSEQ multiplex PCR; TCRdb keeps in-frame clones, though not all of them. The table lists around 690,000 clones, roughly 88% of them singletons. Sequences were obtained from memory CD8+ T cells from PBMCs. The subset here: CD45RO+ cells pooled with CCR7-negative TemRA cells. These receptors were taken from a man between 18 and 35 years old in good health. Some clones in this sample may be carry-over from other donors' samples.

This rearrangement joins TRBV5-5 to TRBJ2-7, with TRBD1 matching 7 bases. This CDR3 has 14 amino acids. V gave up 0 bases and J gave up 5 bases; unmatched junction bases: 5. Germline CDR1 and CDR2: SGHKS and YYEKEE (reference sequence). The CDR3 protein is CASSLARGRNEQYF. In nucleotides, the CDR3 is TGTGCCAGCAGCTTGGCCAGGGGGAGAAACGAGCAGTACTTC. Drawing the rest from reference TRBV5-5 and TRBJ2-7, the complete variable domain is DAGVTQSPTHLIKTRGQQVTLRCSPISGHKSVSWYQQVLGQGPQFIFQYYEKEERGRGNFPDRFSARQFPNYSSELNVNALLLGDSALYLCASSLARGRNEQYFGPGTRLTVT.

This clone was observed once. The rearrangement links TRBV7-2 to TRBJ2-2; D remains unclear. There are 18 residues in the CDR3. The germline CDR1 and CDR2 sequences are SGHTA and FQGNSA. V was shortened by 4 bases and J by 6 bases, with 24 bases between the two germline ends. The CDR3 nucleotides read TGTGCCAGCAGCTCACCCGGCCAAAACCAAGTGGGCGCCGGGGAGCTGTTTTTT. Translated: CASSSPGQNQVGAGELFF.

The rearrangement joins TRBV29-1 to TRBJ1-2; 8 nucleotides match TRBD1. CDR1 and CDR2 (germline): SQVTM, ANQGSEA. The CDR3 is made up of 15 amino acids. V shed 3 bases and J 2 bases; nucleotides not matched to a gene: 8. CDR3: CSVELGQGPNYGYTF. Here the CDR3 DNA reads TGCAGCGTTGAGTTAGGACAGGGCCCAAACTATGGCTACACCTTC.

This clone was counted many times. CDR3 coding DNA: TGTGCCATCAGTGGAGCCCCCGAAACTTCCACAGATACGCAGTATTTT. As protein: CAISGAPETSTDTQYF. The rearrangement uses TRBV10-3 and TRBJ2-3, with unresolved D. CDR1 and CDR2 from the germline V gene are ENHRY and SYGVKD. The CDR3 has 16 residues. With 4 bases removed from V and 2 bases from J, the gap between germline ends came to 16 bases.

The rearrangement uses TRBV20-1 and TRBJ2-1; TRBD2 might be the D (5 bases). The germline V gene has CDR1 DFQATT and CDR2 SNEGSKA (reference sequence). V was cut by 3 bases and J by 15 bases, with 12 bases left in between. This CDR3 is 10 amino acids long. The CDR3 reads CSARAAGLFF. The CDR3 nucleotides read TGCAGTGCTAGGGCCGCGGGTCTGTTCTTC.

V gene TRBV10-3 combines with J gene TRBJ2-7; 13 nucleotides match TRBD2. Germline V gene data show CDR1 as ENHRY and CDR2 as SYGVKD. The junction had 3 bases not matched to a gene; V was cut back by 6 bases and J by 7 bases. The length of the CDR3 is 13 residues. The chain's CDR3 is CAIRGLAGWEQYF. DNA of the CDR3: TGTGCCATCAGGGGACTAGCGGGATGGGAGCAGTACTTC.

The genes are TRBV2 and TRBJ1-5; TRBD1 is a possible D gene (6 bases). Germline V lookup: CDR1 SNHLY, CDR2 FYNNEI. Trimming stripped 6 bases from V and 7 bases from J, with 13 bases between. This CDR3 spans 13 amino acids. The CDR3 bases are TGTGCCAGCAGACCCGGGGGCGGCCAGCCCCAGCATTTT. Translation gives CASRPGGGQPQHF.

V and J are TRBV7-6 and TRBJ1-4; 7 bases align to TRBD1. CDR1 is SGHVS, CDR2 FNYEAQ, per germline. The V segment lost 5 bases and the J segment 2 bases; nucleotides outside the gene matches: 8. CDR3 length: 16 residues. The CDR3 is CASSHNPTGTNEKLFF. The CDR3 coding sequence is TGTGCCAGCAGCCACAACCCGACAGGGACTAATGAAAAACTGTTTTTT.

The chain couples TRBV6-4 to TRBJ2-1; TRBD2 aligns across 8 bases. The CDR3 is 15 amino acids. Germline V CDR1 and CDR2: MRHNA, SNTAGT. The ends lost 0 bases at V and 9 bases at J; junction bases unmatched: 7. DNA for the CDR3: TGTGCCAGCAGTGACTCGATAGCGGGGTTGGGTGAGCAGTTCTTC. This encodes CASSDSIAGLGEQFF.

V usage is TRBV7-9 and J usage is TRBJ1-1, with D perhaps TRBD1 (5 bases). Germline V gene sequence: CDR1 SEHNR, CDR2 FQNEAQ (reference sequence). Between the trimmed V and J ends, which lost 1 base and 1 base, there was a span of 7 bases. The CDR3 loop spans 14 amino acids. The CDR3 region is CASSLVQGNTEAFF. The CDR3 nucleotides are TGTGCCAGCAGCTTAGTCCAGGGGAACACTGAAGCTTTCTTT.

CDR3 in DNA: TGTGCCAGCAGCTTAAATGGAAGAATGCCTGGGGCCAACGTCCTGACTTTC. It encodes CASSLNGRMPGANVLTF. The chain links TRBV7-3 to TRBJ2-6; no firm D call. The CDR3 spans 17 residues. V shed 1 base and J shed 2 bases, with 12 bases lying between them. The germline V gene encodes CDR1 SGHTA and CDR2 FQGTGA.

Written as DNA, the CDR3 is TGTGCCAGCAGCGGACAGGGACGATCCGCCGGGGAGCTGTTTTTT. Translation gives CASSGQGRSAGELFF. The chain is built from TRBV7-9 and TRBJ2-2; 8 bases map to TRBD1. This CDR3 has 15 amino acids. V trimming: 5 bases; J trimming: 6 bases; junction bases outside the gene matches: 8. Germline V gene sequence: CDR1 SEHNR, CDR2 FQNEAQ (reference sequence).

The chain uses TRBV7-9 and TRBJ2-5; the D gene is possibly TRBD2 (6 bases). Germline CDR1 is SEHNR and CDR2 is FQNEAQ (reference sequence). The V and J ends lost 5 bases and 2 bases respectively, with 15 bases between them. This CDR3 comprises 15 residues. CDR3 sequence (DNA): TGTGCCAGCAGCCGCAGGGACCGGGGGCAAGAGACCCAGTACTTC. Translating it yields CASSRRDRGQETQYF. Full variable domain (rest looked up from reference TRBV7-9 and TRBJ2-5): DTGVSQNPRHKITKRGQNVTFRCDPISEHNRLYWYRQTLGQGPEFLTYFQNEAQLEKSRLLSDRFSAERPKGSFSTLEIQRTEQGDSAMYLCASSRRDRGQETQYFGPGTRLLVL.

Of note for this clone: One end of the junction fails to match germline, which may point to a read error. The chain carries TRBV5-3 and TRBJ2-1, with D unresolved. TRBV5-3 belongs to the ORF category, with a function that is uncertain. The CDR3 is 14 residues long. CDR3 loop: CASSFYVGPNEQFF. CDR3 sequence (DNA): TGTGCCAGCAGCTTCTATGTCGGTCCGAATGAGCAGTTCTTC.

The chain combines TRBV28 with TRBJ1-5; weak D call: TRBD1 (5 bases). The CDR3 extends over 15 amino acids. Germline CDR1 MDHEN, CDR2 SYDVKM. V dropped 3 bases and J dropped 7 bases, with 16 bases sitting between them. The DNA of the CDR3 is TGTGCCAGCAGTTTGGGACCGAGCACACGACAGCCCCAGCATTTT. It specifies CASSLGPSTRQPQHF.

This clone was seen only once. The J gene is TRBJ1-4, the V gene TRBV28; a weak D match, TRBD1 (6 bases). The CDR3 is 15 amino acids. The V gene lost 5 bases and the J gene lost 10 bases, with 20 bases spanning the gap. CDR1 and CDR2 (germline): MDHEN, SYDVKM. CDR3 sequence: CASSPRDIEFRKLFF. CDR3 coding DNA: TGTGCCAGCAGTCCTCGGGACATAGAGTTTAGAAAACTGTTTTTT.

V and J are TRBV10-3 and TRBJ2-2; D is unresolved. This CDR3 region has 12 residues. V lost 0 bases, J lost 8 bases, and 4 bases lay in between. Per the germline V gene, CDR1 is ENHRY and CDR2 is SYGVKD. CDR3 loop: CAISESAGELFF. CDR3 nucleotide sequence: TGTGCCATCAGTGAGTCGGCGGGGGAGCTGTTTTTT.

The chain recombines TRBV7-2 with TRBJ1-1; TRBD1 matches at 7 bases. The CDR3 is 15 residues long. The germline CDR1 and CDR2 sequences are SGHTA and FQGNSA. The V and J ends lost 4 bases and 2 bases, in that order; junction bases with no gene match: 7. CDR3 residues: CASSSTTGVNTEAFF. For the CDR3, the DNA is TGTGCCAGCAGCTCCACCACAGGGGTCAACACTGAAGCTTTCTTT.

The chain is built from TRBV7-9 and TRBJ2-5; 8 bases fit TRBD1. Trimming cost V 4 bases and J 2 bases; bases outside gene matches: 6. The CDR3 runs 15 residues. CDR1 and CDR2 from the germline V gene are SEHNR and FQNEAQ (reference sequence). CDR3 in amino acids: CASSSRTGRQETQYF. DNA of the CDR3: TGTGCCAGCAGCTCCCGGACAGGGCGTCAAGAGACCCAGTACTTC.

The gene calls are TRBV6-5 and TRBJ2-7, with D perhaps matching TRBD1 (6 bases). Trimming removed 0 bases at V and 6 bases at J, with 9 bases between. From germline, CDR1 is MNHEY and CDR2 SVGAGI. The CDR3 length is 13 residues. The CDR3 DNA is TGTGCCAGCAGTTACTCGGCCAGGGGCGAGCAGTACTTC. Its translation is CASSYSARGEQYF.

V usage is TRBV13 and J usage is TRBJ2-2, with a weak D call TRBD1 (5 bases). The CDR3 totals 20 residues. The V end lost 4 bases, the J end lost 2 bases, and 26 bases lay between the germline ends. Germline values: CDR1 PRHDT, CDR2 FYEKMQ (reference sequence). The CDR3 reads CASSSQPTGLIGFNTGELFF. The DNA for the CDR3 is TGTGCCAGCAGCTCCCAGCCCACAGGTCTAATCGGTTTTAACACCGGGGAGCTGTTTTTT.

The chain has TRBV7-8 and TRBJ1-1; 7 nucleotides align to TRBD1. This CDR3 has 14 amino acids. V was pared by 5 bases and J by 13 bases, with 16 bases of the junction left unmatched. Germline V gene sequence: CDR1 SGHVS, CDR2 FQNEAQ. CDR3 DNA sequence: TGTGCCAGCAGCAAGGGGGCGGTGGAGGAAGGAGATTTCTTT. It yields the protein CASSKGAVEEGDFF.